The 19 T cell receptor beta chains given below trace back to one sample, sequenced in a study of cytomegalovirus exposure and HLA in healthy donors. The PCR used 60 Vbeta and 13 Jbeta primers. The method was immunoSEQ multiplex PCR; TCRdb's version includes in-frame clones alone and lacks a portion of them. The sample holds under 150,000 clones; approximately 80% are singletons and the top ten take about 4%. The sample comprised PBMCs. These receptors were collected from a woman in her forties in good health and CMV-seronegative.

The V gene is TRBV7-9, the J gene TRBJ1-6; possibly TRBD1 for D (5 bases). Germline V gene sequence: CDR1 SEHNR, CDR2 FQNEAQ (reference sequence). Trimming took off 6 bases at V and 7 bases at J, with 16 bases between the two ends. The CDR3 contains 15 residues. CDR3 bases: TGTGCCAGCAGGGGGGAGGGCAGAACAAATTCACCCCTCCACTTT. This translates into CASRGEGRTNSPLHF.

The J gene is TRBJ2-5, the V gene TRBV5-1, with a tentative D call TRBD1 (6 bases). Trimming cost V 4 bases and J 5 bases, with 15 bases left between them. The CDR3 is made up of 14 amino acids. The germline CDR1 and CDR2 sequences are SGHRS and YFSETQ. CDR3 nucleotides: TGCGCCAGCAGCCATGGACAGACGGACGAGACCCAGTACTTC. Protein: CASSHGQTDETQYF.

This clone showed up just a few times. V is TRBV6-1 and J is TRBJ2-7, with a weak D call TRBD2 (7 bases). V was clipped by 4 bases and J by 6 bases, with 25 bases between them. CDR1 and CDR2 from the germline V gene are MNHNS and SASEGT. The CDR3 sequence is 17 residues long. The CDR3 sequence is CASSAGLTGGKRGEQYF. CDR3 coding DNA: TGTGCCAGCAGTGCGGGGCTAACGGGGGGCAAAAGAGGCGAGCAGTACTTC.

This clone has more than one count but fewer than ten. The chain links TRBV4-1 to TRBJ2-7; D remains unclear. Between the trimmed V and J ends, which lost 0 bases and 6 bases, there was a span of 9 bases. The CDR3 length is 13 residues. The V gene's germline CDR1 is MGHRA and CDR2 YSYEKL. The CDR3 region has the DNA TGCGCCAGCAGCCAAGATCCTCCTTCCGAGCAGTACTTC. Its translation is CASSQDPPSEQYF.

This clone was seen more than once but under ten times. The rearrangement links TRBV29-1 to TRBJ1-4; no firm D call. The CDR3 runs to 13 residues. Germline CDR1 is SQVTM and CDR2 is ANQGSEA. The V end lost 6 bases, the J end lost 3 bases, and 11 bases lay between the germline ends. CDR3 amino acids: CSVQPGANEKLFF. The CDR3 coding sequence is TGCAGCGTGCAACCCGGGGCTAATGAAAAACTGTTTTTT.

This clone appeared once. In DNA form, the CDR3 reads TGTGCCAGCTCACCACCCCAGTTTGCAACTAATGAAAAACTGTTTTTT. This sequence encodes CASSPPQFATNEKLFF. The chain is built from TRBV18 and TRBJ1-4; D uncertain. This CDR3 spans 16 amino acids. The V gene's germline CDR1 is KGHSH and CDR2 LQKENI. The germline V and J ends were trimmed by 0 bases and 0 bases, with 8 bases remaining between them.

This clone was counted a few times. The chain carries TRBV4-1 and TRBJ2-5; D gene ambiguous. CDR3 size: 14 residues. The germline V gene has CDR1 MGHRA and CDR2 YSYEKL. The V end lost 0 bases, the J end lost 5 bases, and 10 bases lay between the germline ends. CDR3 nucleotide sequence: TGCGCCAGCAGCCAAGATCGAGTGAGGGAGACCCAGTACTTC. This gives the protein CASSQDRVRETQYF.

The chain has TRBV2 and TRBJ1-3, with TRBD1 matching over 8 bases. V dropped 7 bases and J dropped 8; count of bases not matched to a gene: 10. The CDR3 has 14 amino acids. Germline CDR1 SNHLY, CDR2 FYNNEI. Here the CDR3 DNA reads TGTGCCAGCACCAAAGAGGACAGGGTGGACACCATATATTTT. The encoded protein is CASTKEDRVDTIYF.

V and J are TRBV5-6 and TRBJ1-1; D gene ambiguous. Germline V CDR1 and CDR2: SGHDT, YYEEEE. Trimming cost V 1 base and J 8 bases, with 18 bases left between them. This CDR3 is 15 amino acids long. CDR3 sequence: CASSLSPEGRGEAFF. In nucleotides, the CDR3 is TGTGCCAGCAGCTTGTCCCCTGAGGGTAGAGGAGAAGCTTTCTTT.

The chain recombines TRBV7-9 with TRBJ2-7, with TRBD1 as a possible D gene (6 bases). Germline V lookup: CDR1 SEHNR, CDR2 FQNEAQ (reference sequence). The CDR3 is 13 amino acids. V lost 5 bases, J lost 3 bases, and 11 bases lay in between. Here the CDR3 reads CASSPDRLYEQYF. Written as DNA, the CDR3 is TGTGCCAGCAGCCCAGACAGGCTCTACGAGCAGTACTTC.

This clone was observed once. The chain carries TRBV27 and TRBJ1-6; 9 bases are shared with TRBD1. This CDR3 contains 16 residues. The V gene end was trimmed by 4 bases and the J gene end by 9 bases; junction bases not matched to a gene: 10. CDR1 and CDR2 (germline): MNHEY, SMNVEV (reference sequence). CDR3 residues: CASSYRSGQGSSPLHF. The CDR3 DNA reads as TGTGCCAGCAGTTATCGATCCGGACAGGGGAGTTCACCCCTCCACTTT.

This clone was observed a handful of times. The V and J genes are TRBV5-1 and TRBJ2-3, with D perhaps matching TRBD2 (6 bases). Germline V lookup: CDR1 SGHRS, CDR2 YFSETQ. This CDR3 spans 13 amino acids. Trimming took off 4 bases at V and 5 bases at J, with 11 bases between the two ends. The CDR3 sequence is CASSPMGGDTQYF. The CDR3 DNA reads as TGCGCCAGCAGCCCCATGGGGGGAGATACGCAGTATTTT.

This chain uses TRBV9 with TRBJ1-1; 11 bases fit TRBD1. The CDR3 is made up of 16 amino acids. From germline, CDR1 is SGDLS and CDR2 YYNGEE. The J segment lost 5 bases and the V segment lost 0 bases, leaving 6 bases of the junction unmatched. In DNA form, the CDR3 reads TGTGCCAGCAGCGTAGCTCCGGGACAGGGGGATACTGAAGCTTTCTTT. Amino acid sequence: CASSVAPGQGDTEAFF.

This clone appeared a few times. The CDR3 is CASSVGQGDIYGYTF. Here the CDR3 DNA reads TGTGCCAGCAGCGTGGGACAGGGGGATATCTATGGCTACACCTTC. The chain has TRBV7-9 and TRBJ1-2; TRBD1 matches at 11 bases. This CDR3 is 15 amino acids long. Per the germline V gene, CDR1 is SEHNR and CDR2 is FQNEAQ (reference sequence). Unmatched junction bases numbered 6, after V lost 5 bases and J lost 4 bases.

This chain joins TRBV19 and TRBJ1-4; 9 nucleotides align to TRBD1. The V gene end was trimmed by 4 bases and the J gene end by 6 bases; junction bases not matched to a gene: 3. Germline V gene data show CDR1 as LNHDA and CDR2 as SQIVND (reference sequence). The CDR3 contains 14 residues. CDR3 DNA sequence: TGTGCCAGTAGTAGACAGGGGGACGATGAAAAACTGTTTTTT. Its protein product is CASSRQGDDEKLFF.

The chain uses TRBV27 and TRBJ2-7, with TRBD1 matching 10 bases. The junction had 17 bases not matched to a gene; V was cut back by 6 bases and J by 0 bases. CDR3 length equals 19 residues. Germline V gene lookup returns CDR1 MNHEY and CDR2 SMNVEV (reference sequence). The CDR3 protein is CASSDTKGQGRRSSYEQYF. In DNA form, the CDR3 reads TGTGCCAGCAGCGATACCAAGGGACAGGGGCGCAGGAGCTCCTACGAGCAGTACTTC.

This chain uses TRBV11-2 with TRBJ2-3, with TRBD2 identical over 12 bases. This CDR3 is 16 amino acids long. Germline V gives CDR1 SGHAT, CDR2 FQNNGV. With 5 bases clipped from V and 0 bases from J, the junction kept 3 bases outside the gene matches. The DNA of the CDR3 is TGTGCCAGCAGCCCTGGGACTAGCGGGAGCACAGATACGCAGTATTTT. It yields the protein CASSPGTSGSTDTQYF.

This chain connects TRBV19 to TRBJ2-5; D is possibly TRBD1 (5 bases). The J call may be faulty, since TRBJ2-7 better matches the DNA end. This CDR3 spans 14 amino acids. CDR1 and CDR2 from the germline V gene are LNHDA and SQIVND (reference sequence). Written as DNA, the CDR3 is TGTGCCAGTAGTATGGGGCACCTAGGAGCCGAGCAGTACTTC. Protein sequence: CASSMGHLGAEQYF.

The chain couples TRBV5-1 to TRBJ2-7; possibly TRBD2 for D (5 bases). Germline V gene data show CDR1 as SGHRS and CDR2 as YFSETQ. The CDR3 spans 15 residues. V was cut by 2 bases and J by 4 bases, with 16 bases left in between. CDR3: CASSLNREGRYEQYF. DNA of the CDR3: TGCGCCAGCAGCTTAAACCGGGAAGGAAGGTACGAGCAGTACTTC.